Presented here are 9 T cell receptor beta chains from one specimen sequenced in a study of CXCR3-negative and CXCR3-positive naive CD8 T cells. Whole-study results and caveats: CXCR3-positive naive cells had more hydrophobic TRB CDR3s than CXCR3-negative naive cells.

Carrying UMI labels, the TRB cDNA libraries were prepared through 5' RACE. One entry per CDR3 protein, without DNA, is what TCRdb gives after re-calling the 5' RACE reads. This sample's table reports about 120,000 distinct CDR3 sequences. These receptors are not linked to any known antigen. The sequenced material came from naive CXCR3+ CD8+ T cells from blood. Subset described: CD45RO-CCR7+CD27+CD95- naive CD8+ T cells expressing CXCR3 (TNR3+). These receptors all come from a human donor in good health. Some clones in this sample may be carry-over from other donors' samples.

The chain links TRBV27 to TRBJ2-7; TCRdb indicates TRBD1, and absent DNA this call remains unverified. This CDR3 has 13 residues. From germline, CDR1 is MNHEY and CDR2 SMNVEV (reference sequence). CDR3 residues: CASRTGLTYEQYF.

The chain joins TRBV19 to TRBJ2-7; the D call from TCRdb, TRBD1, cannot be confirmed without DNA. The CDR3 is 13 residues long. Per germline, CDR1 LNHDA and CDR2 SQIVND (reference sequence). CDR3 amino acids: CASSSDWGYEQYF.

The rearrangement uses TRBV29-1 and TRBJ1-1; TCRdb lists TRBD1, though no DNA is available to test this call. Germline-derived CDR1 and CDR2 are SQVTM and ANQGSEA. The CDR3 is 11 residues long. The CDR3 loop reads CSVGGGTEAFF. Complete variable domain (other parts from reference TRBV29-1 and TRBJ1-1): SAVISQKPSRDICQRGTSLTIQCQVDSQVTMMFWYRQQPGQSLTLIATANQGSEATYESGFVIDKFPISRPNLTFSTLTVSNMSPEDSSIYLCSVGGGTEAFFGQGTRLTVV.

V usage is TRBV19 and J usage is TRBJ2-2; lacking DNA, the TRBD1 call made by TCRdb goes unchecked. The CDR3 sequence is 14 residues long. The germline CDR1 and CDR2 sequences are LNHDA and SQIVND (reference sequence). CDR3 region: CASTGRGVIGELFF.

V and J are TRBV29-1 and TRBJ2-1. The CDR3 contains 13 residues. The germline CDR1 and CDR2 sequences are SQVTM and ANQGSEA. The CDR3 loop reads CSVALVNRNEQFF.

The rearrangement uses TRBV20-1 and TRBJ2-7; as DNA is missing, the TRBD2 call by TCRdb cannot be tested. The CDR3 has 17 residues. CDR1 is DFQATT, CDR2 SNEGSKA, per germline (reference sequence). The CDR3 here is CSARDTYGLAGGYEQYF.

The chain combines TRBV5-1 with TRBJ2-7; TCRdb's D gene call, TRBD2, goes unchecked for lack of DNA. The CDR3 totals 16 residues. The germline V gene encodes CDR1 SGHRS and CDR2 YFSETQ. The CDR3 sequence: CASSSEPSPGSSEQYF.

The rearrangement links TRBV20-1 to TRBJ2-1; TCRdb returns TRBD2, unconfirmable since there is no DNA. This CDR3 is built from 17 residues. The germline gives CDR1 DFQATT, CDR2 SNEGSKA (reference sequence). CDR3: CSAWLAGVGPTYNEQFF.

CDR3 residues: CSVNPQGGGTYEQYF. The chain carries TRBV29-1 and TRBJ2-7; TCRdb proposes TRBD1, but this gene call is untestable without DNA. Germline values: CDR1 SQVTM, CDR2 ANQGSEA. This CDR3 has 15 residues.